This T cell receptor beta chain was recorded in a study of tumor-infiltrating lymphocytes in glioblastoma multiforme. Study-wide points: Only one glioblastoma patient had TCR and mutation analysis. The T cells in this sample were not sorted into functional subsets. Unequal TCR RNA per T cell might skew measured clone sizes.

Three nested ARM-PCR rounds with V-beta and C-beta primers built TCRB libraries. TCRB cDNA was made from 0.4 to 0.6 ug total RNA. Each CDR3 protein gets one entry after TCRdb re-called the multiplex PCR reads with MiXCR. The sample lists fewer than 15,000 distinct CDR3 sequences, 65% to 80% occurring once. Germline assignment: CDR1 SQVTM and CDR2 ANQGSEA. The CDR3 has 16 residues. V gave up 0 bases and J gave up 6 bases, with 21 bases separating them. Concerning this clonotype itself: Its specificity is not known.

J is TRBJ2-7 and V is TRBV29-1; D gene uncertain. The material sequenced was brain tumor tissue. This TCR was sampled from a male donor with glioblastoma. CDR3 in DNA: TGCAGCGTTGAAGATCTACGGGTTTCAGGACCCGGCGAGCAGTACTTC. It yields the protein CSVEDLRVSGPGEQYF.